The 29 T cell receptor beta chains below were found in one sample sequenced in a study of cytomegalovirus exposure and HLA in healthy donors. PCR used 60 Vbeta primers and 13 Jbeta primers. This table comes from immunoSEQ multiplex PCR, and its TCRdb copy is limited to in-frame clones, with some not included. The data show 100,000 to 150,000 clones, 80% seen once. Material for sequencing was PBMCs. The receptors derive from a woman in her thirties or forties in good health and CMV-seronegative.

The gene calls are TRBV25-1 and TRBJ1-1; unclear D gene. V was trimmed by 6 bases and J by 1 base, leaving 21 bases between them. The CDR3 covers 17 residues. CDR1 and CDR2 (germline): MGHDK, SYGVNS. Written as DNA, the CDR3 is TGTGCCAGCAGGAGCGACGGGGTGGGCAGACCGAACACTGAAGCTTTCTTT. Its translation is CASRSDGVGRPNTEAFF.

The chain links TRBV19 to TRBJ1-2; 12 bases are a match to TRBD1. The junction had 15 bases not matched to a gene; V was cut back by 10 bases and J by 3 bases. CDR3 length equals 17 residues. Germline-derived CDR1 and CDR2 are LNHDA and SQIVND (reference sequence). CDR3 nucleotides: TGTGCCACACACTCCGGGACAGGGGGCGCATTGGACTATGGCTACACCTTC. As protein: CATHSGTGGALDYGYTF.

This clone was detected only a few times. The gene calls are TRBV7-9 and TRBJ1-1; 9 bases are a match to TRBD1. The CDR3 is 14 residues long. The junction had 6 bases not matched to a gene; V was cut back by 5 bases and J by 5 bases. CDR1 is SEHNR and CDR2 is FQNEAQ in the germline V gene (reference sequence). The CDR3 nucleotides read TGTGCCAGCAGCCCCACAGGGGGCAGGACTGAAGCTTTCTTT. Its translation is CASSPTGGRTEAFF.

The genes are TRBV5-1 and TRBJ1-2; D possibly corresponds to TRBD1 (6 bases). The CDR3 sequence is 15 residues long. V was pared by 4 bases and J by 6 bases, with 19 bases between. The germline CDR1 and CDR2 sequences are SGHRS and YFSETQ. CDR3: CASSPPPDRSNGYTF. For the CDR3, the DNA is TGCGCCAGCAGCCCGCCCCCGGACAGATCTAATGGCTACACCTTC.

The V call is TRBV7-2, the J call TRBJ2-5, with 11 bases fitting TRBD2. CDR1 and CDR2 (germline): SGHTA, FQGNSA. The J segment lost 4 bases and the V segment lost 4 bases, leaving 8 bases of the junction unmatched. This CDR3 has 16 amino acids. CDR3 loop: CASSSQVTSGGETQYF. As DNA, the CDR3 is TGTGCCAGCAGCTCCCAAGTCACTAGCGGGGGAGAGACCCAGTACTTC.

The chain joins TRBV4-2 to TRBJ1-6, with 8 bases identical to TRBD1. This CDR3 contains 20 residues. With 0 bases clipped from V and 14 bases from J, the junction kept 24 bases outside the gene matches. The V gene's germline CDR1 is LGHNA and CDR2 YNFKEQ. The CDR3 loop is CASSQEAPWQGALSRSALHF. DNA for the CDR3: TGTGCCAGCAGCCAAGAAGCCCCATGGCAGGGGGCCCTCTCCCGTTCGGCCCTCCACTTT.

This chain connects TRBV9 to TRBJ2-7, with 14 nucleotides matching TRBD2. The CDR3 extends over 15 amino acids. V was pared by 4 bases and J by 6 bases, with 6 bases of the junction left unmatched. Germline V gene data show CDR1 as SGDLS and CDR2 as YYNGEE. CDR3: CASSPGLAGVGEQYF. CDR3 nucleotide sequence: TGTGCCAGCAGCCCGGGACTAGCGGGAGTCGGCGAGCAGTACTTC.

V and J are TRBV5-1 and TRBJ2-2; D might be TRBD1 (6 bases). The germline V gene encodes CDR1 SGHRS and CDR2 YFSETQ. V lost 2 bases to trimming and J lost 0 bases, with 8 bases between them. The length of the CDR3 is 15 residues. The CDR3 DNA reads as TGCGCCAGCAGCTTCGGACAGTCGAACACCGGGGAGCTGTTTTTT. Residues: CASSFGQSNTGELFF.

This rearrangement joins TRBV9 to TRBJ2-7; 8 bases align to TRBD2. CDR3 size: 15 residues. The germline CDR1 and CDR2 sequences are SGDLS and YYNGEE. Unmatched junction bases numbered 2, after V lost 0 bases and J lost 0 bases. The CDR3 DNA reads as TGTGCCAGCAGCGTAGGCAGCGGGAGCTCCTACGAGCAGTACTTC. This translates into CASSVGSGSSYEQYF. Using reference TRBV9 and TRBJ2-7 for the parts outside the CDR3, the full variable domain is DSGVTQTPKHLITATGQRVTLRCSPRSGDLSVYWYQQSLDQGLQFLIQYYNGEERAKGNILERFSAQQFPDLHSELNLSSLELGDSALYFCASSVGSGSSYEQYFGPGTRLTVT.

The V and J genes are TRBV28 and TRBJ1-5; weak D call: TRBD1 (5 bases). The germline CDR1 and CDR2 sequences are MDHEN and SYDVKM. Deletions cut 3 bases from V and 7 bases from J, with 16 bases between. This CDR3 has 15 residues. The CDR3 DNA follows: TGTGCCAGCAGTTTCAGGCTACGGGGGGACCAGCCCCAGCATTTT. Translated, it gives CASSFRLRGDQPQHF.

The CDR3 reads CASSAGGAGEQYF. CDR3 coding DNA: TGTGCCAGCAGCGCCGGTGGGGCGGGGGAGCAGTACTTC. The chain couples TRBV9 to TRBJ2-7; weak D call: TRBD2 (6 bases). The V end lost 3 bases, the J end lost 7 bases, and 14 bases lay between the germline ends. This CDR3 has 13 residues. Germline V gene lookup returns CDR1 SGDLS and CDR2 YYNGEE.

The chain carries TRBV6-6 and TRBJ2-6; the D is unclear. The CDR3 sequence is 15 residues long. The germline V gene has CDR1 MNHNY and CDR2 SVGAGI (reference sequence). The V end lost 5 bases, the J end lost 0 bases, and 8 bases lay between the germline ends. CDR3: CASSRSVSGANVLTF. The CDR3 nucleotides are TGTGCCAGCAGTCGTAGTGTCTCTGGGGCCAACGTCCTGACTTTC.

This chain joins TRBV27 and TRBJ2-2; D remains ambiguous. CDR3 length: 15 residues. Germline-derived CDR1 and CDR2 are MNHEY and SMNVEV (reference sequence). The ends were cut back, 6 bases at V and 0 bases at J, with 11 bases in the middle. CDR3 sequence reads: CASSPTRSNTGELFF. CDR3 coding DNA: TGTGCCAGCAGCCCTACCCGATCGAACACCGGGGAGCTGTTTTTT.

This CDR3 reads CASSGGTGGSPLHF. The CDR3 region has the DNA TGTGCCAGCAGCGGTGGGACAGGGGGTTCACCCCTCCACTTT. This rearrangement joins TRBV2 to TRBJ1-6; TRBD1 aligns across 11 bases. In germline, CDR1 is SNHLY, CDR2 FYNNEI. The CDR3 sequence is 14 residues long. V dropped 6 bases and J dropped 9; count of bases not matched to a gene: 4.

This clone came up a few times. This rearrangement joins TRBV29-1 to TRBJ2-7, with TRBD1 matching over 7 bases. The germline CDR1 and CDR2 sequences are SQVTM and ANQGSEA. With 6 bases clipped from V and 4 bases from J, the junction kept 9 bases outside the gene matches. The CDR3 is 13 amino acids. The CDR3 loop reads CSVSRDSRYEQYF. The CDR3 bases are TGCAGCGTATCCCGGGACAGCCGGTACGAGCAGTACTTC.

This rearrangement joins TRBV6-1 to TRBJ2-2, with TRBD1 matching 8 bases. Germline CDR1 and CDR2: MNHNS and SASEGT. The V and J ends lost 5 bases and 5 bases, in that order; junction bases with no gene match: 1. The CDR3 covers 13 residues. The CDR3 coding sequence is TGTGCCAGCAGTCGACAGGGGACCGGGGAGCTGTTTTTT. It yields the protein CASSRQGTGELFF.

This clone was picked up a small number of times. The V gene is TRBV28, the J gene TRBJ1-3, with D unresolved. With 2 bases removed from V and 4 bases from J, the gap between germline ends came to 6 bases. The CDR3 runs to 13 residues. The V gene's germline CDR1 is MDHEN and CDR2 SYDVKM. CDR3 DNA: TGTGCCAGCAGTTTACTGCAGGGAAACACCATATATTTT. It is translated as CASSLLQGNTIYF.

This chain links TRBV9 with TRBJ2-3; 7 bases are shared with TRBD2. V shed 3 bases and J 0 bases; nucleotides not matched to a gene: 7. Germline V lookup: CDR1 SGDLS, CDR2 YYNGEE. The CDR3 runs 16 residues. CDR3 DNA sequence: TGTGCCAGCAGCGAATTTTGGGGGGGTAGCACAGATACGCAGTATTTT. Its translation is CASSEFWGGSTDTQYF.

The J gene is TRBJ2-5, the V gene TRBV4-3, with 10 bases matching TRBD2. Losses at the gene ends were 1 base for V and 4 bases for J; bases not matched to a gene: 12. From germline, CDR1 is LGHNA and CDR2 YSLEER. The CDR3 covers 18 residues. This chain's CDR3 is CASSQAAASGRGGETQYF. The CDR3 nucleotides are TGCGCCAGCAGCCAAGCGGCAGCTAGCGGGAGAGGGGGAGAGACCCAGTACTTC.

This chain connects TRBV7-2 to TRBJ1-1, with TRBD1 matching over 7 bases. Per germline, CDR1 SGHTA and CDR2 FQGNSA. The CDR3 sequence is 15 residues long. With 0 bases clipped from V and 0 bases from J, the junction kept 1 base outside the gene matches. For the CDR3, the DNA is TGTGCCAGCAGCTTAGCAGGGGGCTTGAACACTGAAGCTTTCTTT. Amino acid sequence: CASSLAGGLNTEAFF.

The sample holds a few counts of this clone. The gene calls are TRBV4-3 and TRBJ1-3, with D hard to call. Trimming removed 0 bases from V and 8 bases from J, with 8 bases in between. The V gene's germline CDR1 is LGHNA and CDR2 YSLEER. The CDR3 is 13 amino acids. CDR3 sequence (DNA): TGCGCCAGCAGCCAAGATTTGAGGGACACCATATATTTT. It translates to CASSQDLRDTIYF.

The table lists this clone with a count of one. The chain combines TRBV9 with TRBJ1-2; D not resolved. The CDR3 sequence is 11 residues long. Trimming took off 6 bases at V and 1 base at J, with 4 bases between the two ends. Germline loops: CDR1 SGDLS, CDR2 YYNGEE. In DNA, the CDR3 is TGTGCCAGCACCGGTAACTATGGCTACACCTTC. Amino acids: CASTGNYGYTF.

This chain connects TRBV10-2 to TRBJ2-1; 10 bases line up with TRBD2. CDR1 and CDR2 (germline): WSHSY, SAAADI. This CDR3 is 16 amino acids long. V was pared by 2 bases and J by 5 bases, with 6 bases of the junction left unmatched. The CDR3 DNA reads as TGCGCCAGCAGTGAGCCGGAGCGGGGGGGAGACAATGAGCAGTTCTTC. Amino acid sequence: CASSEPERGGDNEQFF.

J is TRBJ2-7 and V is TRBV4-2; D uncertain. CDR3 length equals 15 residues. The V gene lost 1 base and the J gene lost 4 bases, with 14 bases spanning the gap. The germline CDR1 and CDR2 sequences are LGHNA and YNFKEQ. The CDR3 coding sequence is TGTGCCAGCAGCCAAGTTCACAGTGGTTTATACGAGCAGTACTTC. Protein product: CASSQVHSGLYEQYF.

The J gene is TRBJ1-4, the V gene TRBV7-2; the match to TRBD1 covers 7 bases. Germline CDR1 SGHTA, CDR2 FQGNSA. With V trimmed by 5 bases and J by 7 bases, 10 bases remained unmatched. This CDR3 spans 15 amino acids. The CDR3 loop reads CASSRSGTAGEKLFF. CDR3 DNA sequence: TGTGCCAGCAGCCGGTCCGGGACAGCGGGTGAAAAACTGTTTTTT.

CDR3 protein: CASSLGQAYNSPLHF. As DNA, the CDR3 is TGTGCCAGCTCACTAGGACAGGCCTATAATTCACCCCTCCACTTT. The chain carries TRBV18 and TRBJ1-6, with 7 bases lining up with TRBD1. CDR3 length equals 15 residues. Germline V gives CDR1 KGHSH, CDR2 LQKENI. Trimming removed 4 bases from V and 2 bases from J; junction bases left unmatched: 2.

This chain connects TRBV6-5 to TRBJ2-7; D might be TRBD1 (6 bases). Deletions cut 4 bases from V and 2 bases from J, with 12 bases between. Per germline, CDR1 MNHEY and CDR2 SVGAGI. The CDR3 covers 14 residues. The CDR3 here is CASSWRTATYEQYF. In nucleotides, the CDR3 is TGTGCCAGCAGTTGGCGGACAGCGACCTACGAGCAGTACTTC.

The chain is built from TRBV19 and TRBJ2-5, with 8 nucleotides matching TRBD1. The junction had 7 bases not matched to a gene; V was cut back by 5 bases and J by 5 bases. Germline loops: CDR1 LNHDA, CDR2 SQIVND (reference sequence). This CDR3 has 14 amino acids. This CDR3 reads CASSPQGGRETQYF. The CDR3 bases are TGTGCCAGTAGTCCACAGGGGGGTAGGGAGACCCAGTACTTC.

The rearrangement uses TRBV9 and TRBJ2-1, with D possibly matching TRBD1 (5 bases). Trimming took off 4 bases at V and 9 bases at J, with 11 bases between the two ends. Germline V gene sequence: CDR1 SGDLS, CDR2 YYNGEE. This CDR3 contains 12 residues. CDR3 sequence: CASSPQGVEQFF. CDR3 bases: TGTGCCAGCAGCCCCCAAGGGGTTGAGCAGTTCTTC.